These T cell receptor beta chains were read from a single sample in a study of Graves' ophthalmopathy and Graves' hyperthyroidism. Each CDR3 protein gets one entry after TCRdb re-called the multiplex PCR reads with MiXCR. Of about 340,000 distinct CDR3 sequences listed, 17% were seen once; the top ten hold about 12%. Sequenced input: peripheral blood. These receptors came from an adult man with Graves' ophthalmopathy. CDR3s include the opening cysteine and the closing phenylalanine or tryptophan. A D gene is named only where the DNA matches it firmly. Size is omitted from some rows. Given values are once, few, many or a class for expanded clones.

>many|TRBJ2-7|TRBV27|TRBD1
TGTGCCAGCAGTTTACCGGGACAGGCGAGCTCCTACGAGCAGTACTTC
CASSLPGQASSYEQYF
>many|TRBJ1-2|TRBV25-1|.
TGTGCCAGCAGTGGCCAGGGAAGAAACTATGGCTACACCTTC
CASSGQGRNYGYTF
>many|TRBJ2-5|TRBV20-1|.
TGCAGTGCGACATCGGGAGAGACCCAGTACTTC
CSATSGETQYF
>many|TRBJ2-6|TRBV13|TRBD1
TGTGCCAGCAGCCTCACCGGGACAGGAGCCATAGGGGCTGGGGCCAACGTCCTGACTTTC
CASSLTGTGAIGAGANVLTF
>.|TRBJ1-1|TRBV6-1|.
TGTGCCAGCAGTGACCAGACAGACGCGTCGACTGAAGCTTTCTTT
CASSDQTDASTEAFF
>.|TRBJ2-5|TRBV6-1|TRBD2
TGTGCCAGCAGTATTTGGGACCGACTAGCGCAAGAGACCCAGTACTTC
CASSIWDRLAQETQYF
>.|TRBJ2-5|TRBV6-1|.
TGTGCCAGCAGAATCGGACAGATCCAAGAGACCCAGTACTTC
CASRIGQIQETQYF
>many|TRBJ1-2|TRBV2|.
TGTGCCAGCACCCAGCAGAGTACCTACACCTTC
CASTQQSTYTF
>many|TRBJ1-3|TRBV7-3|.
TGTGCCAGCAGCTCCCAACCTGGAAACACCATATATTTT
CASSSQPGNTIYF
>many|TRBJ2-7|TRBV5-1|TRBD1
TGCGCCAGCAGCCCCGACCCGACAGGGCCGTACGAGCAGTACTTC
CASSPDPTGPYEQYF
>many|TRBJ2-2|TRBV7-2|.
TGTGCCAGCAGCCCCTCTCGGGGGCAGGCGAACACCGGGGAGCTGTTTTTT
CASSPSRGQANTGELFF
>many|TRBJ2-7|TRBV6-1|TRBD2
TGTGCCAGCAGTATAAATAGCGGGGGGAGCTCCTACGAGCAGTACTTC
CASSINSGGSSYEQYF
>many|TRBJ2-5|TRBV28|.
TGTGCCAGCAGTTCCCCAAACCCTAGGGGGACCCAGTACTTC
CASSSPNPRGTQYF
>many|TRBJ2-5|TRBV30|.
TGTGCCTGGAGTTCCCGCCCGGGACCCCAGTACTTC
CAWSSRPGPQYF
>many|TRBJ2-7|TRBV5-5|TRBD1
TGTGCCAGCAGCGCCGGGACAGGGTTTCGCGAGCAGTACTTC
CASSAGTGFREQYF
>many|TRBJ2-2|TRBV29-1|TRBD1
TGCAGCGTCCAGACTTCTGACAGGGGAGCCACCGGGGAGCTGTTTTTT
CSVQTSDRGATGELFF
>.|TRBJ2-5|TRBV4-1|.
TGCGCCAGCAGCCGCCTTGCCGGGGAGGAGACCCAGTACTTC
CASSRLAGEETQYF
>.|TRBJ2-7|TRBV28|.
TGTGCCAGCAGTTTTCTTTCCCGGAACTACGAGCAGTACTTC
CASSFLSRNYEQYF
>many|TRBJ2-5|TRBV6-2/TRBV6-3|.
TGTGCCAGCGGCGATTACAACAGCCAAGAGACCCAGTACTTC
CASGDYNSQETQYF
>.|TRBJ1-5|TRBV6-5|TRBD1
TGTGCCAGCAGTTACGGGTCAGGGGGCCGCAATCAGCCCCAGCATTTT
CASSYGSGGRNQPQHF
>many|TRBJ1-2|TRBV30|TRBD1
TGTGCCTGGAGTGTATTTAGGACAGGGGGAGAATATGGCTACACCTTC
CAWSVFRTGGEYGYTF
>.|TRBJ2-2|TRBV29-1|.
TGCAGCGTTGAGGGTAGCACCGGGGAGCTGTTTTTT
CSVEGSTGELFF
>.|TRBJ2-5|TRBV11-2|TRBD2
TGTGCCAGCAGCTTAGAGAAAGGGACTAGCAGAAGAGAGACCCAGTACTTC
CASSLEKGTSRRETQYF
>many|TRBJ2-5|TRBV4-2|TRBD2
TGTGCCAGCAGCCAAGAGACTAGCGGCACACAAGAGACCCAGTACTTC
CASSQETSGTQETQYF
>many|TRBJ2-2|TRBV7-8|.
TGTGCCAGCAGCCCGCTGCCGCGGGATACCGGGGAGCTGTTTTTT
CASSPLPRDTGELFF
>many|TRBJ2-5|TRBV12-3/TRBV12-4|.
TGTGCCAGCAGGGGTTCGGGGCCGGAGACCCAGTACTTC
CASRGSGPETQYF
>many|TRBJ2-7|TRBV2|TRBD2
TGTGCCACCACCGGGACTAGCGATCGCGAGCAGTACTTC
CATTGTSDREQYF
>few|TRBJ2-4|TRBV30|TRBD2
TGTGCCTGGAGTGGACGCTCCGGACTAGCGGGAGGAGGGTACATTCAGTACTTC
CAWSGRSGLAGGGYIQYF
>many|TRBJ1-5|TRBV20-1|.
TGCAGTGCTAGAGATCCACTAGCGACAAGGGGAGGTCAGCCCCAGCATTTT
CSARDPLATRGGQPQHF
>many|TRBJ2-7|TRBV20-1|.
TGCAGTGCTAGATCCGGGGTATCCTACGAGCAGTACTTC
CSARSGVSYEQYF
>many|TRBJ2-2|TRBV12-3/TRBV12-4|TRBD1
TGTGCCAGCAGTTTTTTTGAGGGGGCAACCGGGGAGCTGTTTTTT
CASSFFEGATGELFF
>many|TRBJ2-5|TRBV7-6|.
TGTGCCAGCAGCTTAGCGGGAGGACACCCTCGGGAGACCCAGTACTTC
CASSLAGGHPRETQYF
>many|TRBJ1-6|TRBV6-1|.
TGTGCCAGCACCTCGTCGAGCTCCTATAATTCACCCCTCCACTTT
CASTSSSSYNSPLHF